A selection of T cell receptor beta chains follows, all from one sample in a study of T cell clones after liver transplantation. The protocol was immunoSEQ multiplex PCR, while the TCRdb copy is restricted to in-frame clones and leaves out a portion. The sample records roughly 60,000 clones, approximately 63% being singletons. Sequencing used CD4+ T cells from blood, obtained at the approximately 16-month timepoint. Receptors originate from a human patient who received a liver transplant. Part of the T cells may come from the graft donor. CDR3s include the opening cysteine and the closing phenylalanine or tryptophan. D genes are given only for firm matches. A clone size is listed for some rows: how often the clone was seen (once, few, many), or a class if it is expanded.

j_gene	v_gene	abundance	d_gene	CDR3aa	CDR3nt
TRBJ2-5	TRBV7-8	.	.	CASSRWGQETQYF	TGTGCCAGCAGCCGATGGGGGCAAGAGACCCAGTACTTC
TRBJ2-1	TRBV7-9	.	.	CASSSRGAAQFF	TGTGCCAGCAGCTCCCGGGGTGCAGCGCAGTTCTTC
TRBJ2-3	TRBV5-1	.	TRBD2	CASSTSGVGADTQYF	TGCGCCAGCAGCACTAGCGGGGTCGGGGCAGATACGCAGTATTTT
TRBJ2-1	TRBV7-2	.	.	CASSLAQGSYNEQFF	TGTGCCAGCAGCTTAGCCCAGGGCTCCTACAATGAGCAGTTCTTC
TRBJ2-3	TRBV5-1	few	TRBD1	CASSPGQTTDTQYF	TGCGCCAGCAGCCCGGGACAGACCACAGATACGCAGTATTTT
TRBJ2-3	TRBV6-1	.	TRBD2	CASSETLAGAQGTQYF	TGTGCCAGCAGTGAAACCCTAGCGGGAGCCCAGGGTACGCAGTATTTT
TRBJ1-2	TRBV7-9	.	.	CASSLSGGQAYGYTF	TGTGCCAGCAGCTTAAGTGGGGGTCAGGCCTATGGCTACACCTTC
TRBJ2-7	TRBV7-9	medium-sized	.	CASSLDAGAYDEQYF	TGTGCCAGCAGCTTAGATGCAGGGGCGTACGATGAGCAGTACTTC
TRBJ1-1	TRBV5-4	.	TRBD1	CASSFWRGRRNTEAFF	TGTGCCAGCAGCTTTTGGAGGGGGCGAAGGAACACTGAAGCTTTCTTT
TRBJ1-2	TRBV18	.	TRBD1	CASSLDSDRTNYGYTF	TGTGCCAGCTCACTAGACTCGGACAGGACTAACTATGGCTACACCTTC
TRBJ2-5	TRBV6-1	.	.	CASSELVGGETQYF	TGTGCCAGCAGTGAGTTGGTAGGGGGAGAGACCCAGTACTTC
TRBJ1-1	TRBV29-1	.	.	CSVDAGWSNTEAFF	TGCAGCGTTGACGCCGGTTGGTCGAACACTGAAGCTTTCTTT
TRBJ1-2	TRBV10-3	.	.	CAISEFEQYGYTF	TGTGCCATCAGTGAGTTCGAACAGTATGGCTACACCTTC
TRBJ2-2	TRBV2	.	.	CASSEGPTGELFF	TGTGCCAGCAGTGAGGGACCCACCGGGGAGCTGTTTTTT
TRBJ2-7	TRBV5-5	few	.	CASSLGTFGEQYF	TGTGCCAGCAGCTTGGGGACGTTCGGGGAGCAGTACTTC
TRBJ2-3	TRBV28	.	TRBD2	CASGLAGGTDTQYF	TGTGCGTCCGGACTAGCGGGAGGTACAGATACGCAGTATTTT
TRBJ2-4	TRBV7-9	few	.	CASSGFSATKRENIQYF	TGTGCCAGCAGCGGGTTTTCGGCCACGAAGAGGGAAAACATTCAGTACTTC
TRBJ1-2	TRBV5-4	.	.	CASSLETGGFYGYTF	TGTGCCAGCAGCTTGGAAACAGGAGGGTTCTATGGCTACACCTTC
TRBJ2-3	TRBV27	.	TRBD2	CASSRREGGDTQYF	TGTGCCAGCAGTAGGCGGGAGGGCGGAGATACGCAGTATTTT
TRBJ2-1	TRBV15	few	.	CATSRDKAYSSQFF	TGTGCCACCAGCAGAGATAAGGCCTACAGTTCTCAGTTCTTC
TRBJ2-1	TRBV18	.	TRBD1	CASSPVGQGNEQFF	TGTGCCAGCTCACCAGTGGGACAGGGCAATGAGCAGTTCTTC
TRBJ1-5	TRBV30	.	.	CAWSPSNQPQHF	TGTGCCTGGAGTCCCTCCAATCAGCCCCAGCATTTT
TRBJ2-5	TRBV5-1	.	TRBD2	CASSLGFGGGPGTQYF	TGCGCCAGCAGCTTGGGGTTTGGCGGGGGGCCCGGGACCCAGTACTTC
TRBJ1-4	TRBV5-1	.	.	CASTEPGDEKLFF	TGCGCCAGCACCGAGCCGGGGGATGAAAAACTGTTTTTT
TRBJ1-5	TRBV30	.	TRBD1	CAWSPFDRGLTYSNQPQHF	TGTGCCTGGAGTCCCTTTGACAGGGGGCTAACCTATAGCAATCAGCCCCAGCATTTT
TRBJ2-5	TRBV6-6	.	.	CASREGETQYF	TGTGCCAGCAGGGAGGGAGAGACCCAGTACTTC
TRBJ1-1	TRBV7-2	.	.	CASSSFTEAFF	TGTGCCAGCAGCTCTTTCACTGAAGCTTTCTTT
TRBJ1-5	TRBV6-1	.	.	CASSENLGQVDQPQHF	TGTGCCAGCAGTGAAAATCTCGGACAAGTGGATCAGCCCCAGCATTTT
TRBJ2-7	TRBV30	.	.	CAWRRGKTESYEQYF	TGTGCCTGGAGGCGCGGGAAGACCGAATCCTACGAGCAGTACTTC
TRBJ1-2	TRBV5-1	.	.	CASSLEAGYGYTF	TGCGCCAGCAGCTTGGAAGCAGGGTATGGCTACACCTTC
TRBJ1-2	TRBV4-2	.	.	CASSPDQDSNYGYTF	TGTGCCAGCAGCCCCGACCAGGATTCTAACTATGGCTACACCTTC
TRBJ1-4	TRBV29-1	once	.	CSGGWGSEKLFF	TGCAGCGGGGGATGGGGGAGTGAAAAACTGTTTTTT
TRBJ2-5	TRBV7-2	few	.	CASSRESGWETQYF	TGTGCCAGCAGCAGGGAATCCGGGTGGGAGACCCAGTACTTC
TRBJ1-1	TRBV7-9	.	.	CASRQGNTEAFF	TGTGCCAGCAGACAGGGAAACACTGAAGCTTTCTTT
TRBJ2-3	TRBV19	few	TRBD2	CASSSAGTRGTDTQYF	TGTGCCAGTAGTTCAGCCGGGACTAGGGGCACAGATACGCAGTATTTT
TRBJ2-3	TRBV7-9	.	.	CASSLDYSRDTQYF	TGTGCCAGCAGCTTGGACTACTCACGCGATACGCAGTATTTT
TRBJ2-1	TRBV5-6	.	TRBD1	CASSLNRGAYNEQFF	TGTGCCAGCAGCTTGAACAGGGGGGCCTACAATGAGCAGTTCTTC
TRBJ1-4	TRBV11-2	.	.	CASSLDRQASNEKLFF	TGTGCCAGCAGCTTAGATCGGCAGGCGAGTAATGAAAAACTGTTTTTT
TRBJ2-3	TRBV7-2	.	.	CASSLSRAPVDTQYF	TGTGCCAGCAGCTTATCCCGAGCGCCGGTGGATACGCAGTATTTT
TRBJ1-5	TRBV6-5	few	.	CASSGTTGQPQHF	TGTGCCAGCTCAGGGACCACCGGCCAGCCCCAGCATTTT
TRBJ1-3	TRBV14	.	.	CASSQDWRGTIYF	TGTGCCAGCAGCCAAGATTGGCGGGGAACCATATATTTT
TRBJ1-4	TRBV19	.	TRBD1	CASSDRGGTNEKLFF	TGTGCCAGTAGTGACAGGGGCGGAACTAATGAAAAACTGTTTTTT
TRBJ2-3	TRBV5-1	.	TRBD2	CASSTALGTTSTDTQYF	TGCGCCAGCAGCACAGCCCTTGGGACTACTAGCACAGATACGCAGTATTTT
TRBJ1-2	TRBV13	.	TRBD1	CASSFQGASYGYTF	TGTGCCAGCAGCTTCCAGGGGGCAAGCTATGGCTACACCTTC
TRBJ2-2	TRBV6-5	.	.	CASSYSLDRNTGELFF	TGTGCCAGCAGTTACTCCCTGGACAGGAACACCGGGGAGCTGTTTTTT